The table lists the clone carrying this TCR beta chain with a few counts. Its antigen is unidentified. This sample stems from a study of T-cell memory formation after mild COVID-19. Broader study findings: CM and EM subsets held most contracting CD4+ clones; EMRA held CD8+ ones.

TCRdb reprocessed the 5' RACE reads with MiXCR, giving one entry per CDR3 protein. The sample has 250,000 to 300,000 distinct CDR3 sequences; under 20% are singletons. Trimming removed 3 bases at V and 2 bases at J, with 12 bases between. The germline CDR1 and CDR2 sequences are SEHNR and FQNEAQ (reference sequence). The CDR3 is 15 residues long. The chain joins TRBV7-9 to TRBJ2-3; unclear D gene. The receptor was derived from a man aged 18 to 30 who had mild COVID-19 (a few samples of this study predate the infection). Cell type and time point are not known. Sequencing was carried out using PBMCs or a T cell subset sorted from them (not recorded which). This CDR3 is CASSFKGGFTDTQYF. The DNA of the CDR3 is TGTGCCAGCAGCTTTAAAGGCGGATTCACAGATACGCAGTATTTT.